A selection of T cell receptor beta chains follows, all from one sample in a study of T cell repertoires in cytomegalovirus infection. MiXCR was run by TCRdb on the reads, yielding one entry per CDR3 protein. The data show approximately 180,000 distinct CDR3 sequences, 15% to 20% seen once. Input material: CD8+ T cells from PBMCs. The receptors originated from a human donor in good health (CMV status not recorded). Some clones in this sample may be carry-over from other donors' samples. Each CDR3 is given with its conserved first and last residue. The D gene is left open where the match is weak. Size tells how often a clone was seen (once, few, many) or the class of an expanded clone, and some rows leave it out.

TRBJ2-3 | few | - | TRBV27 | CASSLGAPSGTDTQYF | TGTGCCAGCAGTTTGGGGGCGCCTTCGGGCACAGATACGCAGTATTTT
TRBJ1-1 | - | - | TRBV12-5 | CASGLPRDRQNTEAFF | TGTGCTAGTGGTTTGCCAAGAGACAGACAGAACACTGAAGCTTTCTTT
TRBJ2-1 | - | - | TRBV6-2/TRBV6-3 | CASTLRSSYNEQFF | TGTGCCAGCACCCTCAGAAGCTCCTACAATGAGCAGTTCTTC
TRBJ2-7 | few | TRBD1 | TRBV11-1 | CASRPRGLNEQYF | TGTGCCAGCAGACCTAGGGGGCTGAACGAGCAGTACTTC
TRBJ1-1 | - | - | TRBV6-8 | CASLPGPGALGEAFF | TGTGCCAGTCTCCCGGGGCCGGGGGCGCTTGGGGAAGCTTTCTTT
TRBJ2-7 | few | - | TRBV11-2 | CASSLPGTDYEQYF | TGTGCCAGCAGCCTTCCCGGGACTGACTACGAGCAGTACTTC
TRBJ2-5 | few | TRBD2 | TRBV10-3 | CAISGERGARYQETQYF | TGTGCCATCAGTGGCGAGCGGGGGGCCCGGTACCAAGAGACCCAGTACTTC
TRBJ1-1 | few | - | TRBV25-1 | CASSEVPDRGEAFF | TGTGCCAGCAGTGAAGTCCCGGATCGAGGGGAAGCTTTCTTT
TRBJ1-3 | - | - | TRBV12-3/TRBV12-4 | CASSVGAIYF | TGTGCCAGCAGCGTCGGCGCCATATATTTT
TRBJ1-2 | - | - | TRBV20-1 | CSAVSNYGYTF | TGCAGTGCTGTATCTAACTATGGCTACACCTTC
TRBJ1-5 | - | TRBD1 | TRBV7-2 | CASSIGTGIFQPQHF | TGTGCCAGCAGCATCGGGACAGGGATTTTTCAGCCCCAGCATTTT
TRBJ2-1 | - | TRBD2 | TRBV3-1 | CASRGPGLGIGEQFF | TGTGCCAGCCGCGGACCGGGACTAGGAATCGGTGAGCAGTTCTTC
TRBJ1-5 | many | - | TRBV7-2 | CASSATQEQPQHF | TGTGCCAGCAGCGCCACCCAGGAGCAGCCCCAGCATTTT
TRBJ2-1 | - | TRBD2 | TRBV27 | CASSLRWASGGHEQFF | TGTGCCAGCAGTCTCCGGTGGGCTAGCGGGGGCCATGAGCAGTTCTTC
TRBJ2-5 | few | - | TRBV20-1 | CSAPYQETQYF | TGCAGTGCCCCGTACCAAGAGACCCAGTACTTC
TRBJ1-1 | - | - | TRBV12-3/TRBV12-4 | CASSLGGSNTEAFF | TGTGCCAGCAGTTTAGGCGGCAGCAACACTGAAGCTTTCTTT
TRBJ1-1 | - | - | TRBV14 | CASSQERRTEAFF | TGTGCCAGCAGCCAAGAAAGGCGGACTGAAGCTTTCTTT